The 22 T cell receptor beta chains below were found in one sample sequenced in a study of T-cell memory formation after mild COVID-19. TCRdb reprocessed the 5' RACE reads via MiXCR and lists one record per CDR3 protein. In the table there are more than 350,000 distinct CDR3 sequences, 16% of which are singletons. What was sequenced was PBMCs or a T cell subset sorted from them (not recorded which). Every receptor here comes from a man between 18 and 35 years old who had mild COVID-19 (a few samples of this study predate the infection). Cell type and time point are not known.

V gene TRBV19 combines with J gene TRBJ1-2; 8 bases fit TRBD1. Trimming took 8 bases from V and 2 from J; bases not matched to a gene: 4. Germline loops: CDR1 LNHDA, CDR2 SQIVND (reference sequence). There are 13 residues in the CDR3. Here the CDR3 DNA reads TGTGCCAGTGAGGACAGGGCCAACTATGGCTACACCTTC. Translating it yields CASEDRANYGYTF.

This clonotype was observed a handful of times. V is TRBV9 and J is TRBJ2-7; tentative D call: TRBD1 (5 bases). Trimming took 0 bases from V and 2 from J, leaving 9 bases between them. Germline CDR1 and CDR2: SGDLS and YYNGEE. This CDR3 has 14 residues. The DNA for the CDR3 is TGTGCCAGCAGCGTAGATGCAGGGCCCTACGAGCAGTACTTC. Amino acids: CASSVDAGPYEQYF.

The chain's CDR3 is CAISDDEGLNSPLHF. Written as DNA, the CDR3 is TGTGCCATCAGTGACGACGAGGGGTTAAATTCACCCCTCCACTTT. The chain uses TRBV10-3 and TRBJ1-6; perhaps TRBD1 as D (5 bases). V was pared by 3 bases and J by 7 bases, with 13 bases between. Looked up from germline, CDR1 is ENHRY and CDR2 is SYGVKD. There are 15 residues in the CDR3.

The chain has TRBV5-1 and TRBJ1-5; 10 nucleotides align to TRBD1. V lost 4 bases, J lost 8 bases, and 9 bases stayed unmatched. This CDR3 has 15 amino acids. CDR1 is SGHRS, CDR2 YFSETQ, per germline. In DNA form, the CDR3 reads TGCGCCAGCAGCACCGGACAGGGGGAAGTTGAGCCCCAGCATTTT. Translation: CASSTGQGEVEPQHF.

This clonotype was recorded a few times. V usage is TRBV20-1 and J usage is TRBJ1-1, with a weak D call TRBD1 (5 bases). The CDR3 loop spans 16 amino acids. The germline gives CDR1 DFQATT, CDR2 SNEGSKA (reference sequence). Trimming shortened V by 0 bases and J by 0 bases, and 14 bases separated the two germline ends. In nucleotides, the CDR3 is TGCAGTGCTAGAGACGTGGTAACAGGCGTGAACACTGAAGCTTTCTTT. Its translation: CSARDVVTGVNTEAFF.

This clonotype was found a few times. The chain has TRBV29-1 and TRBJ2-7; perhaps TRBD1 as D (7 bases). The CDR3 is 16 residues long. Germline V gene data show CDR1 as SQVTM and CDR2 as ANQGSEA. Trimming removed 3 bases from V and 3 bases from J, with 21 bases in between. The CDR3: CSVESAQGGNYYEQYF. CDR3 coding DNA: TGCAGCGTTGAGTCCGCGCAGGGGGGCAACTACTACGAGCAGTACTTC.

This clonotype was seen only a few times. The CDR3 sequence: CASSLSGTGGTGELFF. CDR3 coding DNA: TGCGCCAGCAGCCTAAGTGGGACAGGGGGGACCGGGGAGCTGTTTTTT. The chain carries TRBV4-1 and TRBJ2-2, with 11 bases that match TRBD1. V shed 4 bases, J shed 5 bases, and the junction held 6 bases outside the gene matches. The CDR3 is 16 amino acids. CDR1 is MGHRA, CDR2 YSYEKL, per germline.

The V gene is TRBV6-6, the J gene TRBJ2-1, with TRBD2 identical over 10 bases. This CDR3 has 15 residues. Germline V gives CDR1 MNHNY, CDR2 SVGAGI (reference sequence). Trimming cost V 6 bases and J 8 bases; bases outside gene matches: 10. CDR3 sequence (DNA): TGTGCCAGCAGGAAAGCGGGGGGGCTCAGGTATGAGCAGTTCTTC. Its protein is CASRKAGGLRYEQFF.

The J gene is TRBJ1-2, the V gene TRBV14; D may be TRBD1 (5 bases). There are 15 residues in the CDR3. Between the trimmed V and J ends, which lost 0 bases and 4 bases, there was a span of 12 bases. The germline V gene has CDR1 SGHDN and CDR2 FVKESK. The CDR3, as DNA: TGTGCCAGCAGCCAAGATTTGGGGGTCCCCTATGGCTACACCTTC. Its translation is CASSQDLGVPYGYTF.

This clonotype was seen only a few times. The rearrangement joins TRBV6-1 to TRBJ1-1, with 7 bases fitting TRBD1. CDR1 is MNHNS, CDR2 SASEGT, per germline. V lost 10 bases to trimming and J lost 0 bases; unmatched junction nucleotides: 14. The CDR3 loop spans 16 amino acids. The CDR3 bases are TGTGCCACCAACTTGGACAGGTCGCGCATGAACACTGAAGCTTTCTTT. Its translation: CATNLDRSRMNTEAFF.

This rearrangement joins TRBV5-1 to TRBJ1-6; D is undetermined. V lost 1 base and J 4 bases, leaving 12 bases between the germline ends. The CDR3 loop spans 16 amino acids. The V gene's germline CDR1 is SGHRS and CDR2 YFSETQ. The chain's CDR3 is CASSLSVREYNSPLHF. CDR3 sequence (DNA): TGCGCCAGCAGCTTGTCAGTTCGGGAATATAATTCACCCCTCCACTTT.

This clonotype was counted only a few times. The genes are TRBV2 and TRBJ2-1; TRBD1 is a possible D gene (6 bases). The CDR3 covers 13 residues. Trimming stripped 1 base from V and 12 bases from J, with 13 bases between. Germline lookup yields CDR1 SNHLY and CDR2 FYNNEI. The CDR3 protein is CASSEVQGFGQFF. The CDR3 DNA reads TGTGCCAGCAGTGAAGTCCAGGGGTTTGGGCAGTTCTTC.

This clonotype was seen a handful of times. This sequence joins TRBV7-9 and TRBJ2-5, with D possibly TRBD2 on 6 matching bases. Trimming took off 4 bases at V and 1 base at J, with 10 bases between the two ends. The germline gives CDR1 SEHNR, CDR2 FQNEAQ (reference sequence). CDR3 length: 14 residues. CDR3 amino acids: CASSSPGLQETQYF. Here the CDR3 DNA reads TGTGCCAGCAGCTCTCCGGGACTCCAAGAGACCCAGTACTTC.

The chain employs TRBV5-1 and TRBJ2-5, with D perhaps matching TRBD2 (5 bases). Trimming left V 5 bases short and J 2 bases short, with 16 bases between. This CDR3 spans 15 amino acids. The germline V gene encodes CDR1 SGHRS and CDR2 YFSETQ. The CDR3 region has the DNA TGCGCCAGCAGAATCCTAGCCATCTCACAAGAGACCCAGTACTTC. Residues: CASRILAISQETQYF.

This chain connects TRBV5-1 to TRBJ2-1; 11 nucleotides match TRBD2. The ends lost 4 bases at V and 9 bases at J; junction bases unmatched: 9. Looked up from germline, CDR1 is SGHRS and CDR2 is YFSETQ. The CDR3 length is 15 residues. CDR3 in amino acids: CASSQGTSGVSEQFF. The CDR3 region has the DNA TGCGCCAGCAGCCAAGGGACTAGCGGCGTTAGTGAGCAGTTCTTC.

This clonotype turned up a few times. This chain links TRBV20-1 with TRBJ1-1, with D unclear. Germline V gene sequence: CDR1 DFQATT, CDR2 SNEGSKA (reference sequence). This CDR3 region has 13 residues. With 5 bases removed from V and 4 bases from J, the gap between germline ends came to 14 bases. The CDR3 DNA reads as TGCAGTGCTCTCAGGCCCGTTTCCACTGAAGCTTTCTTT. Amino acids: CSALRPVSTEAFF.

The CDR3 coding sequence is TGCGCCAGCAGCCGAGGTTTCCGGACAGTACAAGAGACCCAGTACTTC. It specifies CASSRGFRTVQETQYF. The rearrangement links TRBV4-3 to TRBJ2-5; maybe TRBD1 (6 bases). With 4 bases removed from V and 2 bases from J, the gap between germline ends came to 17 bases. This CDR3 has 16 amino acids. CDR1 is LGHNA, CDR2 YSLEER, per germline.

The chain has TRBV20-1 and TRBJ2-5, with 12 bases matching TRBD2. The CDR3 extends over 14 amino acids. Germline V lookup: CDR1 DFQATT, CDR2 SNEGSKA (reference sequence). J gave up 9 bases and V 0 bases, and 5 bases lay outside the gene matches. The CDR3 spells CSARERLAGVPQYF. DNA for the CDR3: TGCAGTGCTAGAGAACGACTAGCGGGGGTACCCCAGTACTTC.

This clonotype was found a few times. The chain uses TRBV4-2 and TRBJ1-5, with 8 bases identical to TRBD1. Trimming cost V 0 bases and J 8 bases; bases outside gene matches: 6. The germline CDR1 and CDR2 sequences are LGHNA and YNFKEQ. This CDR3 spans 15 amino acids. The DNA for the CDR3 is TGTGCCAGCAGCCAAGACCTTAGGGGACAGGAGCCCCAGCATTTT. It is translated as CASSQDLRGQEPQHF.

The gene calls are TRBV2 and TRBJ2-3; 11 positions match TRBD2. Germline CDR1 and CDR2: SNHLY and FYNNEI. J lost 4 bases, V lost 4 bases, and 1 base had no gene match. The CDR3 length is 14 residues. The CDR3 DNA is TGTGCCAGCAGTGGGACTAGCGGGTCAGATACGCAGTATTTT. This codes for CASSGTSGSDTQYF.

This clonotype was detected only a few times. The J gene is TRBJ1-2, the V gene TRBV27; possible D gene TRBD1, 5 bases. The V gene lost 3 bases and the J gene lost 0 bases, with 11 bases spanning the gap. The CDR3 covers 15 residues. Germline V gives CDR1 MNHEY, CDR2 SMNVEV (reference sequence). For the CDR3, the DNA is TGTGCCAGCAGTTTCCGGGACGGATCTAACTATGGCTACACCTTC. Its translation: CASSFRDGSNYGYTF.

This clonotype was counted at least ten times. The genes are TRBV12-3 or TRBV12-4 and TRBJ1-3, with 9 bases fitting TRBD1. The CDR3 spans 13 residues. The ends lost 5 bases at V and 7 bases at J; junction bases unmatched: 3. The CDR3 bases are TGTGCCAGCAGTGCGACAGGGGGTAACACCATATATTTT. Its protein is CASSATGGNTIYF.